The 15 T cell receptor beta chains below come from one sample, sequenced in a study of OX40 agonist ivuxolimab in advanced cancers. The repertoire was sequenced with immunoSEQ multiplex PCR; TCRdb's copy has only in-frame clones and lacks some. The sample records more than 25,000 clones, around 88% being singletons. Source: CD4+ or CD8+ T cells sorted from blood, taken in a trial of the OX40 agonist ivuxolimab. The receptors originated from an adult with an advanced solid tumor such as melanoma, head and neck, liver or kidney cancer.

The V call is TRBV5-4, the J call TRBJ2-5; 7 bases line up with TRBD1. This CDR3 has 14 amino acids. The V and J ends lost 4 bases and 4 bases, in that order; junction bases with no gene match: 7. Germline V CDR1 and CDR2: SGHNT, YYREEE (reference sequence). The DNA of the CDR3 is TGTGCCAGCAGCGGAGACGGACAGGCAGAGACCCAGTACTTC. Protein: CASSGDGQAETQYF.

The rearrangement uses TRBV4-1 and TRBJ2-1; 7 bases fit TRBD2. Trimming cost V 0 bases and J 12 bases; bases outside gene matches: 11. The length of the CDR3 is 15 residues. The germline gives CDR1 MGHRA, CDR2 YSYEKL. CDR3 coding DNA: TGCGCCAGCAGCCAAGATATGGGGGAGTGGGAGGGGCAGTTCTTC. It specifies CASSQDMGEWEGQFF.

The gene calls are TRBV11-2 and TRBJ2-5, with a possible D match to TRBD2 (5 bases). With the DNA end fitting TRBJ2-7 better, the J assignment may be wrong. The CDR3 loop spans 13 amino acids. From germline, CDR1 is SGHAT and CDR2 FQNNGV. The CDR3 DNA reads TGTGCCAGCAGCTTAACGGGAAACTACGAGCAGTACTTC. It codes for CASSLTGNYEQYF.

This clone was found a few times. The gene calls are TRBV6-4 and TRBJ1-1; 7 nucleotides line up with TRBD1. The CDR3 consists of 14 residues. Germline lookup yields CDR1 MRHNA and CDR2 SNTAGT. V was clipped by 6 bases and J by 2 bases; unmatched bases: 6. In nucleotides, the CDR3 is TGTGCCAGCAGCCCTACAGGGGATAACACTGAAGCTTTCTTT. Translated, it gives CASSPTGDNTEAFF.

The chain couples TRBV19 to TRBJ2-7; TRBD1 aligns across 8 bases. The length of the CDR3 is 15 residues. Germline V gene data show CDR1 as LNHDA and CDR2 as SQIVND (reference sequence). V was clipped by 5 bases and J by 4 bases; unmatched bases: 10. CDR3 protein: CASSAGRTGNYEQYF. In DNA form, the CDR3 reads TGTGCCAGTAGTGCAGGCCGGACAGGGAATTACGAGCAGTACTTC.

The chain is built from TRBV7-9 and TRBJ1-1; D is undetermined. V gave up 6 bases and J gave up 5 bases, with 10 bases separating them. Germline lookup yields CDR1 SEHNR and CDR2 FQNEAQ (reference sequence). The CDR3 consists of 12 residues. The CDR3 DNA follows: TGTGCCAGCAGGCTCGAGAGAACTGAAGCTTTCTTT. Translating it yields CASRLERTEAFF.

The rearrangement joins TRBV7-8 to TRBJ1-1, with D hard to call. V was clipped by 2 bases and J by 3 bases, with 4 bases between them. Germline loops: CDR1 SGHVS, CDR2 FQNEAQ. This CDR3 comprises 12 residues. The CDR3 DNA is TGTGCCAGCAGCTTAATGGACACTGAAGCTTTCTTT. Protein sequence: CASSLMDTEAFF. The full variable domain, with the rest looked up from reference TRBV7-8 and TRBJ1-1, is GAGVSQSPRYKVAKRGQDVALRCDPISGHVSLFWYQQALGQGPEFLTYFQNEAQLDKSGLPSDRFFAERPEGSVSTLKIQRTQQEDSAVYLCASSLMDTEAFFGQGTRLTVV.

CDR3 nucleotide sequence: TGTGCCAGCAGCTTAGGTTACAATGAGCAGTTCTTC. Amino acid sequence: CASSLGYNEQFF. The chain carries TRBV7-2 and TRBJ2-1; D is unclear. V was trimmed by 1 base and J by 4 bases, leaving 2 bases between them. The CDR3 covers 12 residues. CDR1 and CDR2 from the germline V gene are SGHTA and FQGNSA.

This chain uses TRBV10-3 with TRBJ2-5; 8 positions match TRBD1. Trimming at V came to 10 bases and at J to 2 bases, leaving 6 bases not matched to a gene. Germline V gene data show CDR1 as ENHRY and CDR2 as SYGVKD. This CDR3 comprises 13 residues. CDR3 bases: TGTGCCACCTTACGGGACAGGCAAGAGACCCAGTACTTC. Translation: CATLRDRQETQYF.

This chain links TRBV28 with TRBJ2-2, with 12 nucleotides matching TRBD2. The germline V gene has CDR1 MDHEN and CDR2 SYDVKM. The J segment lost 4 bases and the V segment lost 5 bases, leaving 5 bases of the junction unmatched. This CDR3 comprises 16 residues. DNA of the CDR3: TGTGCCAGCAGTATCCCTAGCGGGAGGGCCACCGGGGAGCTGTTTTTT. This gives the protein CASSIPSGRATGELFF.

The chain joins TRBV5-5 to TRBJ1-2; 7 bases are shared with TRBD1. In germline, CDR1 is SGHKS, CDR2 YYEKEE (reference sequence). After removal of 0 bases from V and 5 bases from J, the junction contained 10 bases not matched to a gene. The CDR3 is 16 amino acids. CDR3 residues: CASSLEGGANLYGYTF. The CDR3 nucleotides are TGTGCCAGCAGCTTGGAAGGGGGCGCGAACCTTTATGGCTACACCTTC.

The chain uses TRBV5-4 and TRBJ2-1; D is possibly TRBD1 or TRBD2 (5 bases each). The ends were cut back, 3 bases at V and 8 bases at J, with 12 bases in the middle. Looked up from germline, CDR1 is SGHNT and CDR2 is YYREEE (reference sequence). This CDR3 comprises 13 residues. In nucleotides, the CDR3 is TGTGCCAGCAGCTGGGGACGCTCAGATGAGCAGTTCTTC. It is translated as CASSWGRSDEQFF.

The CDR3 DNA reads as TGCAGCGTTGAAATACGTTACGAGCAGTACTTC. Translating it yields CSVEIRYEQYF. This chain connects TRBV29-1 to TRBJ2-7; D gene uncertain. CDR1 is SQVTM, CDR2 ANQGSEA, per germline. The germline V and J ends were trimmed by 2 bases and 4 bases, with 6 bases remaining between them. The CDR3 loop spans 11 amino acids.

This chain connects TRBV13 to TRBJ1-1; D not certain. CDR1 and CDR2 (germline): PRHDT, FYEKMQ (reference sequence). V lost 0 bases to trimming and J lost 2 bases, with 1 base between them. This CDR3 has 12 residues. CDR3 nucleotide sequence: TGTGCCAGCAGCTTAGGTAACACTGAAGCTTTCTTT. Amino acids: CASSLGNTEAFF.

This chain links TRBV28 with TRBJ2-3, with no clear D. Germline V gene data show CDR1 as MDHEN and CDR2 as SYDVKM. Trimming left V 8 bases short and J 6 bases short, with 3 bases between. The CDR3 sequence is 9 residues long. The CDR3 DNA sequence: TGTGCCAGCGGCGATACGCAGTATTTT. Its protein product is CASGDTQYF.